Shown below are 10 T cell receptor beta chains from a single sample sequenced in a study of T-cell memory formation after mild COVID-19. TCRdb fed the 5' RACE reads into MiXCR, producing one record per CDR3 protein. The sample includes 550,000 to 600,000 distinct CDR3 sequences, roughly 20% of them seen just once. The sequencing sample was made of PBMCs or a T cell subset sorted from them (not recorded which). Receptor source: an adult woman who had mild COVID-19 (a few samples of this study predate the infection). Cell type and time point are not known.

This clonotype was seen a handful of times. The chain links TRBV5-1 to TRBJ1-1; D uncertain. The CDR3 loop spans 16 amino acids. Trimming pared 0 bases from V and 3 bases from J, leaving 15 bases between. CDR1 SGHRS and CDR2 YFSETQ come from the germline V gene. CDR3 sequence (DNA): TGCGCCAGCAGCTTGGGGCGTCCCGGGAGGGACACTGAAGCTTTCTTT. Translation gives CASSLGRPGRDTEAFF.

The table lists this clonotype with a few counts. The CDR3 coding sequence is TGTGCCAGTCCGTCCGCAGGGGCCGAAGAGACCCAGTACTTC. Protein sequence: CASPSAGAEETQYF. The chain is built from TRBV7-9 and TRBJ2-5; D may be TRBD1 (6 bases). V was cut by 9 bases and J by 3 bases, with 17 bases left in between. This CDR3 has 14 residues. Germline loops: CDR1 SEHNR, CDR2 FQNEAQ (reference sequence).

This rearrangement joins TRBV6-5 to TRBJ1-2; TRBD1 is a possible D gene (6 bases). The CDR3 sequence is 14 residues long. V dropped 0 bases and J dropped 6 bases, with 11 bases sitting between them. Germline CDR1 MNHEY, CDR2 SVGAGI. CDR3 coding DNA: TGTGCCAGCAGTTACTCCGGGGGGGCCGATGGCTACACCTTC. This codes for CASSYSGGADGYTF.

This clonotype was seen a handful of times. The V gene is TRBV20-1, the J gene TRBJ2-1, with unresolved D. The CDR3 sequence is 14 residues long. CDR1 and CDR2 from the germline V gene are DFQATT and SNEGSKA (reference sequence). V was cut by 5 bases and J by 4 bases, with 15 bases left in between. CDR3 residues: CSALLESTYNEQFF. The CDR3 bases are TGCAGTGCTCTTCTGGAGTCAACGTACAATGAGCAGTTCTTC.

This rearrangement joins TRBV9 to TRBJ1-1; TRBD1 might be the D (5 bases). Germline V CDR1 and CDR2: SGDLS, YYNGEE. This CDR3 region has 20 residues. V lost 4 bases, J lost 1 base, and 29 bases lay in between. This chain's CDR3 is CASSSRPGRRGWGKNTEAFF. CDR3 sequence (DNA): TGTGCCAGCAGCTCCCGGCCCGGTCGGCGGGGATGGGGCAAGAACACTGAAGCTTTCTTT.

The CDR3 nucleotides read TGCAGTGCTAGGGGGACTAGCCTCGATATCGATACGCAGTATTTT. This encodes CSARGTSLDIDTQYF. The chain links TRBV20-1 to TRBJ2-3, with 9 bases lining up with TRBD2. Trimming removed 3 bases from V and 6 bases from J; junction bases left unmatched: 10. The CDR3 totals 15 residues. Germline assignment: CDR1 DFQATT and CDR2 SNEGSKA (reference sequence).

The rearrangement links TRBV5-4 to TRBJ2-1; 10 nucleotides agree with TRBD2. The CDR3 length is 13 residues. Germline V CDR1 and CDR2: SGHNT, YYREEE (reference sequence). With V trimmed by 9 bases and J by 7 bases, 7 bases remained unmatched. For the CDR3, the DNA is TGTGCCACAGGACTAGCGGTATCAAATGAGCAGTTCTTC. It yields the protein CATGLAVSNEQFF.

This clonotype appeared a few times. The chain has TRBV7-2 and TRBJ1-2; possibly TRBD1 for D (6 bases). CDR1 is SGHTA, CDR2 FQGNSA, per germline. There are 11 residues in the CDR3. V was cut by 8 bases and J by 7 bases, with 11 bases left in between. This CDR3 reads CASWGRPGYTF. Here the CDR3 DNA reads TGTGCCAGCTGGGGGCGACCTGGCTACACCTTC.

The chain links TRBV6-2 or TRBV6-3 to TRBJ1-1; 9 bases match TRBD1. CDR3 length: 14 residues. Germline loops: CDR1 MNHEY, CDR2 SVGEGT. V lost 6 bases and J lost 3; bases outside the gene matches: 5. Here the CDR3 DNA reads TGTGCCAGCAGCGACAGGGGGAGGGACACTGAAGCTTTCTTT. Residues: CASSDRGRDTEAFF.

Only a few counts were recorded for this clonotype. The rearrangement uses TRBV12-3 or TRBV12-4 and TRBJ2-7; 7 positions agree with TRBD1. V shed 7 bases, J shed 5 bases, and the junction held 8 bases outside the gene matches. The CDR3 sequence is 13 residues long. CDR3 DNA: TGTGCCAGCAAAAAGACAGGGTTCCACGAGCAGTACTTC. Its translation is CASKKTGFHEQYF.